This record looks at one TCR beta chain sequence and its context. Its antigen is currently unknown. Without the conserved terminal phenylalanine or tryptophan, this CDR3 likely stems from a read error. The limits of the CDR3 on the DNA are not certain, so only TCRdb's listed CDR3 is given. Both RNA and DNA were isolated together from around 18-30 mg of bulk tissue that had not been sorted. These data are taken from a study of tumor-infiltrating lymphocytes in primary liver carcinoma. Study information: Samples returned roughly 3.5 to 8 million productive TCRbeta reads, a yield that was similar across tissue types.

Total RNA (roughly 530 ng) served as template for TCR beta cDNA synthesis primed by a constant-region primer. Libraries for TCR beta were built through three nested multiplex PCR rounds, which together made up a slightly modified ARM-PCR procedure. TCRdb redid the calling of the multiplex PCR reads with MiXCR, one entry per CDR3 protein. The repertoire holds under 110,000 distinct CDR3 sequences, with around 71% as singletons. General study results and limits: Significantly larger top-250-clone fractions were found in tumors than in blood (p = 0.039).

This sequence was found in a woman aged 55-75 years with primary liver carcinoma and hepatitis B virus infection. Specimen: liver tumor tissue from sampling region 2. Subset indicated: tumor region T2, inferior pole.

The CDR3 loop is CASGFEVAYNEQSL. This chain connects TRBV12-5 to TRBJ2-1. The CDR3 is 14 amino acids long, termini counted. The germline gives CDR1 LGHNT, CDR2 FRNRAP.